This entry lists 6 T cell receptor beta chains sequenced from one sample in a study of regulatory T cells in long-lasting Graves disease. Stated time point: newly diagnosed GD, antithyroid drugs for less than 3 months. Generation of the TCR library employed RNA extracted from PBMCs. Arm-PCR with iRepertoire HTBI primers amplified the CDR3 regions for these TCR beta libraries. MiXCR was run by TCRdb on the multiplex PCR reads, yielding one entry per CDR3 protein. The sample gives approximately 400,000 distinct CDR3 sequences, 10% to 15% of which show up once; under 20% is in the top ten. These data are also associated with another study on T cells in Graves' hyperthyroidism and ophthalmopathy.

Sequenced material: peripheral blood mononuclear cells (PBMCs), taken at new diagnosis, from a patient treated with antithyroid drugs. The origin of the receptors is a woman under 30 with Graves disease.

Concerning this clonotype itself: The junction departs from germline at one end; a sequencing error may be responsible. The CDR3 nucleotides are TGTACCAGCAGTGAACAAGAAAGAAGAGCTTTCTTT. Its protein is CTSSEQERRAFF. This chain joins TRBV6-1 and TRBJ1-1, with no clear D. Germline CDR1 reads MNHNS; CDR2 reads SASEGT. The CDR3 is 12 residues long.

This clonotype was counted at least ten times. The rearrangement joins TRBV2 to TRBJ2-2; 10 bases are shared with TRBD2. Germline trimming cut 3 bases from V and 4 bases from J; bases unmatched to any gene: 8. The CDR3 covers 17 residues. Germline CDR1 reads SNHLY; CDR2 reads FYNNEI. The chain's CDR3 is CASSEGLSGRVTGELFF. The CDR3 bases are TGTGCCAGCAGTGAGGGTTTGAGCGGGAGGGTCACCGGGGAGCTGTTTTTT.

Regarding this clonotype: Being one base from a much bigger clone, this may be a read error. The CDR3 DNA reads TGTGCCAGTACTTTAGAGATTTCCGCCTATGGCTACACCTTC. Residues: CASTLEISAYGYTF. The rearrangement joins TRBV6-2 or TRBV6-3 to TRBJ1-2; D uncertain. CDR3 size: 14 residues. Germline CDR1 and CDR2: MNHEY and SVGEGT. The germline V and J ends were trimmed by 9 bases and 4 bases, with 18 bases remaining between them.

In its sample, this clonotype was seen many times. This rearrangement joins TRBV20-1 to TRBJ1-2; 8 nucleotides line up with TRBD1. Trimming at V came to 3 bases and at J to 4 bases, leaving 10 bases not matched to a gene. Germline V gene data show CDR1 as DFQATT and CDR2 as SNEGSKA (reference sequence). This CDR3 spans 15 amino acids. In DNA form, the CDR3 reads TGCAGTGCTAGTAGAAATGACAGGGGAGGCTATGGCTACACCTTC. This codes for CSASRNDRGGYGYTF.

The chain has TRBV14 and TRBJ2-1; 8 bases are a match to TRBD1. With V trimmed by 0 bases and J by 8 bases, 6 bases remained unmatched. The CDR3 runs to 15 residues. Germline CDR1 is SGHDN and CDR2 is FVKESK. The CDR3 loop reads CASSQDPDRGYEQFF. CDR3 nucleotide sequence: TGTGCCAGCAGCCAAGACCCTGACAGGGGCTATGAGCAGTTCTTC.

This chain connects TRBV28 to TRBJ2-5; 10 bases agree with TRBD1. Germline values: CDR1 MDHEN, CDR2 SYDVKM. V lost 7 bases and J lost 6; bases outside the gene matches: 14. This CDR3 is 16 amino acids long. CDR3 region: CASNAQPGTGDKTQYF. The CDR3 DNA follows: TGTGCCAGCAACGCACAACCCGGGACAGGGGACAAGACCCAGTACTTC.